This TCR beta chain was documented in a study of cytomegalovirus exposure and HLA in healthy donors. At the level of the study: Of the donors genotyped, about 410 in all, 65% to 90% fell in the Caucasian-associated ancestry cluster.

Per germline, CDR1 ENHRY and CDR2 SYGVKD. V was clipped by 5 bases and J by 10 bases; unmatched bases: 6. The CDR3 has 14 amino acids. A multiplex PCR was run with 60 Vbeta primers and 13 Jbeta primers. This table comes from immunoSEQ multiplex PCR, and its TCRdb copy is limited to in-frame clones, with some not included. The sample includes 150,000 or so clones, 74% of them seen just once. Study-level findings and limits: TCR beta sequences reportedly predicted most subjects' HLA-A and HLA-B alleles accurately. A later analysis reportedly identified an Asian-associated ancestry cluster as carrying fewer N-insertions than the approximately 620-donor mean.

A note on this clone: Its antigen remains unknown.

This rearrangement joins TRBV10-3 to TRBJ1-6; 9 nucleotides agree with TRBD1. This TCR was recovered from a young man in good health and CMV-seronegative. What was sequenced was PBMCs. The CDR3 region has the DNA TGTGCCATCAGTAGTGGGACAGGGAGGTCACCCCTCCACTTT. It is translated as CAISSGTGRSPLHF.